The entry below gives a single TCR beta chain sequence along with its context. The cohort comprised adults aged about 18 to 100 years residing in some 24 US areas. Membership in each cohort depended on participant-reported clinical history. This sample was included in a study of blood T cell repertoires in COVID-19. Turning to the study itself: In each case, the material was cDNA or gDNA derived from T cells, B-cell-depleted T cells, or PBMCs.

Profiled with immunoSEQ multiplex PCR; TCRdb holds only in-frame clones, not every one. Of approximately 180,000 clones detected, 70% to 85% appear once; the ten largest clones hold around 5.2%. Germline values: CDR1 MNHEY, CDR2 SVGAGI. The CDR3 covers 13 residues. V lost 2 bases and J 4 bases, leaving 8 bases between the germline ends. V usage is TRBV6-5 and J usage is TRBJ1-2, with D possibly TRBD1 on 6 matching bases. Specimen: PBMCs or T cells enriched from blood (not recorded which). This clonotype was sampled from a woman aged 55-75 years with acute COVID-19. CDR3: CASSYAQGYGYTF. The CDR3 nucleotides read TGTGCCAGCAGTTACGCACAGGGCTATGGCTACACCTTC.